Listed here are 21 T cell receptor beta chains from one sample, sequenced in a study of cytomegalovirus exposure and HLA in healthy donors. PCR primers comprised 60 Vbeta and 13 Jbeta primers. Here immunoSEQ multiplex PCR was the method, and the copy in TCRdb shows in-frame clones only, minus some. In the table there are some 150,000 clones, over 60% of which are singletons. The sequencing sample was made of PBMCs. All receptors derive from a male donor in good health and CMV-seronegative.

Written as DNA, the CDR3 is TGTGCCAGCAGCGTAGGGACACTTCCATACTCTGGGGCCAACGTCCTGACTTTC. It codes for CASSVGTLPYSGANVLTF. The J gene is TRBJ2-6, the V gene TRBV9, with a weak D call TRBD1 (5 bases). This CDR3 spans 18 amino acids. The V and J ends lost 0 bases and 0 bases respectively, with 13 bases between them. The germline V gene encodes CDR1 SGDLS and CDR2 YYNGEE.

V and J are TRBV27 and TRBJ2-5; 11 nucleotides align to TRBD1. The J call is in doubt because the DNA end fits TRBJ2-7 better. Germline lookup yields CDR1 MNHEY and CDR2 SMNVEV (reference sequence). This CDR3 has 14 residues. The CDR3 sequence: CASSIGTGGYEQYF. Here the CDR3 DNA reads TGTGCCAGCAGTATCGGGACAGGGGGTTACGAGCAGTACTTC.

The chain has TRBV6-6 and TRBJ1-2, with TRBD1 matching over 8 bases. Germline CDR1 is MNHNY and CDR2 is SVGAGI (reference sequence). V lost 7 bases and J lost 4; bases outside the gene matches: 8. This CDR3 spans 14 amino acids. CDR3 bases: TGTGCCAGCACCCCCGGACAGGGCCTCTATGGCTACACCTTC. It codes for CASTPGQGLYGYTF.

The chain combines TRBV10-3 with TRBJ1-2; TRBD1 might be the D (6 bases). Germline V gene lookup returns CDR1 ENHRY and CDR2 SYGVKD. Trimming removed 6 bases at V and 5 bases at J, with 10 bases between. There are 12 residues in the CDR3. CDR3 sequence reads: CAIRKDSYGYTF. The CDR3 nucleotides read TGTGCCATCAGGAAGGACAGTTATGGCTACACCTTC.

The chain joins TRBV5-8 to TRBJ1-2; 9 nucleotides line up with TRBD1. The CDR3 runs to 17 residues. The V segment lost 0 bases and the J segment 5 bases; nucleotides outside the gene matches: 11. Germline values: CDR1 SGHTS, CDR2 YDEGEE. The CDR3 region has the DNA TGTGCCAGCAGCTTGGACTTGGCTCCCGGGACAGGGTATGGCTACACCTTC. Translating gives CASSLDLAPGTGYGYTF.

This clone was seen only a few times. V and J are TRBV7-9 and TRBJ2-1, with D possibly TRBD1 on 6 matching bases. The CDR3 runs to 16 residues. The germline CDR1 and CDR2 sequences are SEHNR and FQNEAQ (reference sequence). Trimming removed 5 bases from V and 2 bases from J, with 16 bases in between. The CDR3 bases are TGTGCCAGCAGCCCCTCAACAGGGAGCCCCTACAATGAGCAGTTCTTC. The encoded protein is CASSPSTGSPYNEQFF.

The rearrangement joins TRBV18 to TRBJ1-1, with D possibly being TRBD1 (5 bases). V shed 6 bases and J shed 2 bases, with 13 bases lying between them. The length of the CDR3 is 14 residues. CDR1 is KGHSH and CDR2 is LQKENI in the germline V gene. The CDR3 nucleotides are TGTGCCAGCTCGCGGGGGGGGGAAAACACTGAAGCTTTCTTT. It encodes CASSRGGENTEAFF.

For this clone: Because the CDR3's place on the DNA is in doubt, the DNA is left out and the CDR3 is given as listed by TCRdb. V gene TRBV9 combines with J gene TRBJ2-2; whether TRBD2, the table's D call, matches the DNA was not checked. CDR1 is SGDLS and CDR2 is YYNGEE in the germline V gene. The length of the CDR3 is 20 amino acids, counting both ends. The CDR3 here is CASSVGVWEREGAGAGELFF.

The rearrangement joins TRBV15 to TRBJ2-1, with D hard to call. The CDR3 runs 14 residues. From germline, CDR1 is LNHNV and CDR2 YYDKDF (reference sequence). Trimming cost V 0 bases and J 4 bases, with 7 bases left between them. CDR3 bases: TGTGCCACCAGCAGAGAACCCACTTACAATGAGCAGTTCTTC. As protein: CATSREPTYNEQFF.

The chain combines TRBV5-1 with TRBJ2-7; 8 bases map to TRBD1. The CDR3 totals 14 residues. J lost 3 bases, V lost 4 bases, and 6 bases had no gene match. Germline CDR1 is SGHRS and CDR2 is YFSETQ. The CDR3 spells CASSRGQGNYEQYF. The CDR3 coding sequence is TGCGCCAGCAGCCGCGGACAGGGTAACTACGAGCAGTACTTC.

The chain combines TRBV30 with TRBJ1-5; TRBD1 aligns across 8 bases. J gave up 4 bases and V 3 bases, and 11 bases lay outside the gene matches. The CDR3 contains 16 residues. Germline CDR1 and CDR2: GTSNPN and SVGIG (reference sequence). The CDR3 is CAWRPPDRGRNQPQHF. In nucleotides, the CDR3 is TGTGCCTGGAGACCTCCCGACAGGGGACGGAATCAGCCCCAGCATTTT.

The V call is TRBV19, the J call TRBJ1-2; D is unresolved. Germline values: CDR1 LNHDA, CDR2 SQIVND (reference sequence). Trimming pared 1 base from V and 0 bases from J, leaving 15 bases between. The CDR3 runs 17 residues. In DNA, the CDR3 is TGTGCCAGTAGTATAGCTGACAATCGGCGAGCTAACTATGGCTACACCTTC. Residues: CASSIADNRRANYGYTF.

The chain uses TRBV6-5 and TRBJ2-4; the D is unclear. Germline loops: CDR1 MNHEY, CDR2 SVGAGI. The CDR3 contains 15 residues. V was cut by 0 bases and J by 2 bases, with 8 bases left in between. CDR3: CASSYSGRTKNIQYF. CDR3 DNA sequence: TGTGCCAGCAGTTACTCGGGCCGGACCAAAAACATTCAGTACTTC.

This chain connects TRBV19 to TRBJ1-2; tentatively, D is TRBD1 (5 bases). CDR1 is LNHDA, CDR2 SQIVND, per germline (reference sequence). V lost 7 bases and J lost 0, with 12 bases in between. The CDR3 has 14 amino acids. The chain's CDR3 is CASTGHETNYGYTF. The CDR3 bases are TGTGCCAGTACCGGACACGAAACTAACTATGGCTACACCTTC.

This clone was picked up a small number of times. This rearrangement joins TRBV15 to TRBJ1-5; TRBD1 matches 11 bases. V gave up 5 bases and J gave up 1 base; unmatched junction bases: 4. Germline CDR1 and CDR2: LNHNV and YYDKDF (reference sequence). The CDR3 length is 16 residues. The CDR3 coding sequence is TGTGCCACCAGCCGTGGACAGGGGGCGAGCAATCAGCCCCAGCATTTT. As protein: CATSRGQGASNQPQHF.

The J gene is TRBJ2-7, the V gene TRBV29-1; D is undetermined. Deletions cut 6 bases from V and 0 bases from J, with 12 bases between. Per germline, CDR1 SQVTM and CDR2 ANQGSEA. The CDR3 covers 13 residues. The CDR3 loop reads CSVREVRSYEQYF. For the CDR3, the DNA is TGCAGCGTCCGAGAGGTCCGCTCCTACGAGCAGTACTTC.

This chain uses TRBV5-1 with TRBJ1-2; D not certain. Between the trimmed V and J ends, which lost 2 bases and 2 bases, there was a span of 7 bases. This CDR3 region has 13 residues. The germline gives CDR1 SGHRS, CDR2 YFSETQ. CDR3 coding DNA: TGCGCCAGCAGCTTTTCCGGGAACTATGGCTACACCTTC. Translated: CASSFSGNYGYTF.

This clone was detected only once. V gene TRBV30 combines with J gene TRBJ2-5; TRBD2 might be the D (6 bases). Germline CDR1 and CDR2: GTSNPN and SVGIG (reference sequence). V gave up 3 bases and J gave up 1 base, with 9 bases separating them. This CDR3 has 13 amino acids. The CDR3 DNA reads TGTGCCTGGAGCGCACTAGCCCAAGAGACCCAGTACTTC. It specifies CAWSALAQETQYF.

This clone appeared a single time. The CDR3 protein is CASSLQGAGTEAFF. CDR3 in DNA: TGTGCCAGCAGCTTACAGGGGGCAGGCACTGAAGCTTTCTTT. J is TRBJ1-1 and V is TRBV11-1; TRBD1 matches 8 bases. The V and J ends lost 2 bases and 4 bases, in that order; junction bases with no gene match: 3. Per germline, CDR1 SGHAT and CDR2 FQDESV (reference sequence). The CDR3 runs 14 residues.

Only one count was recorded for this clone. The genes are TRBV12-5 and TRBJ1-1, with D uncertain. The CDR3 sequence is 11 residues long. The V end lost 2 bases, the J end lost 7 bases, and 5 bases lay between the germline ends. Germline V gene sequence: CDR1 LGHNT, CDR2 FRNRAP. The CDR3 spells CASGLTNEAFF. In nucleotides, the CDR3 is TGTGCTAGTGGTTTGACAAATGAAGCTTTCTTT. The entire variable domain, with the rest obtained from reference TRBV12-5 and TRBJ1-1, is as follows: DARVTQTPRHKVTEMGQEVTMRCQPILGHNTVFWYRQTMMQGLELLAYFRNRAPLDDSGMPKDRFSAEMPDATLATLKIQPSEPRDSAVYFCASGLTNEAFFGQGTRLTVV.

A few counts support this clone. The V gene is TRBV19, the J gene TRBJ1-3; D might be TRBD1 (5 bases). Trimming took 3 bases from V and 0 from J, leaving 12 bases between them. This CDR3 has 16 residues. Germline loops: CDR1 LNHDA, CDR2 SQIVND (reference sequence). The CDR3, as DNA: TGTGCCAGTAGTATTCGTGACAGATCCTCTGGAAACACCATATATTTT. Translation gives CASSIRDRSSGNTIYF.